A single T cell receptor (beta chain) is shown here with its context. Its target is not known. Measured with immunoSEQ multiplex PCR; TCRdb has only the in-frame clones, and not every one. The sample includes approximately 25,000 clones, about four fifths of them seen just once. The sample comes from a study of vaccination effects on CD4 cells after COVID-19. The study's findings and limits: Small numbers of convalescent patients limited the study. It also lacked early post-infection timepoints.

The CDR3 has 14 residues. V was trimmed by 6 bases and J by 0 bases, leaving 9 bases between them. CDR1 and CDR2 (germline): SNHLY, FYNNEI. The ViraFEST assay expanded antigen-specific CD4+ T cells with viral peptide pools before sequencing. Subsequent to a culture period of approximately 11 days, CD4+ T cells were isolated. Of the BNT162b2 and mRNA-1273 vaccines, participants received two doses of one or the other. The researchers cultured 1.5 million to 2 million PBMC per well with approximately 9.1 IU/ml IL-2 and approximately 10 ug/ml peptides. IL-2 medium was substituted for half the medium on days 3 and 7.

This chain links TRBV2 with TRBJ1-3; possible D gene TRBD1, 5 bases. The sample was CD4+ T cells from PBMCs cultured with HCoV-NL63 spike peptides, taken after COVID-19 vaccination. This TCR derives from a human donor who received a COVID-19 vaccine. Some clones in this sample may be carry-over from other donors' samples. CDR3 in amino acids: CASRAGLSGNTIYF. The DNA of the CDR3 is TGTGCCAGCAGAGCGGGACTCTCTGGAAACACCATATATTTT.